Detailed here is one T cell receptor beta chain. The data derive from a study of blood T cell repertoires in COVID-19. This CDR3 has 13 residues. Trimming pared 7 bases from V and 1 base from J, leaving 9 bases between. The germline V gene encodes CDR1 MDHEN and CDR2 SYDVKM. Per the authors' pipeline: Nucleated cell counts were estimated from reference gene primer amplification. The method was immunoSEQ multiplex PCR; TCRdb's version includes in-frame clones alone and lacks a portion of them. V and J calls and clone size are those listed in that table; D and trimming were worked out from the DNA. The table lists under 500,000 clones, around 90% of them singletons, with under 2% in the top ten.

Sequenced input: PBMCs or T cells enriched from blood (not recorded which). V gene TRBV28 combines with J gene TRBJ2-3; TRBD1 is a possible D gene (5 bases). The TCR was taken from a woman aged 18-29 years with acute COVID-19. The DNA for the CDR3 is TGTGCCAGCAAAGGACACGGCACAGATACGCAGTATTTT. Translating gives CASKGHGTDTQYF.